The 20 T cell receptor beta chains reported below all come from one sample, sequenced in a study of vaccination effects on CD4 cells after COVID-19. Pools of viral peptides were used by the ViraFEST assay to expand antigen-specific CD4+ T cells ahead of sequencing. Following an approximately eleven-day culture, CD4+ T cells were purified. Vaccine administered to participants consisted of two doses of either BNT162b2 or mRNA-1273. Clones were read by immunoSEQ multiplex PCR, and TCRdb kept only the in-frame ones, dropping some. The sample carries approximately 24,000 clones, 60% to 85% recorded once. No antigen has been assigned to these receptors. Sequenced material: CD4+ T cells from PBMCs cultured with HCoV-NL63 spike peptides, taken after COVID-19 vaccination. These receptors were taken from a human donor who received a COVID-19 vaccine.

The CDR3, as DNA: TGTGCCAGCAGCTTGTTCGACATGAACACTGAAGCTTTCTTT. It codes for CASSLFDMNTEAFF. V and J are TRBV7-6 and TRBJ1-1; D is ambiguous. V dropped 3 bases and J dropped 0 bases, with 8 bases sitting between them. The germline V gene has CDR1 SGHVS and CDR2 FNYEAQ. The CDR3 runs to 14 residues.

This clone appeared a single time. V and J are TRBV13 and TRBJ1-5; the match to TRBD1 covers 7 bases. In germline, CDR1 is PRHDT, CDR2 FYEKMQ (reference sequence). Trimming removed 3 bases from V and 4 bases from J; junction bases left unmatched: 3. The CDR3 contains 14 residues. CDR3 in DNA: TGTGCCAGCAGCTTCCAGGGGGAGAATCAGCCCCAGCATTTT. It translates to CASSFQGENQPQHF.

In its sample, this clone was seen a few times. The rearrangement joins TRBV14 to TRBJ2-7; tentatively, D is TRBD1 (6 bases). The germline V and J ends were trimmed by 1 base and 8 bases, with 18 bases remaining between them. Germline CDR1 SGHDN, CDR2 FVKESK. The CDR3 totals 15 residues. Written as DNA, the CDR3 is TGTGCCAGCAGCCAAGTCCGCTACCCTAGGGGGAAGCAGTACTTC. Translating it yields CASSQVRYPRGKQYF. Together with reference TRBV14 and TRBJ2-7, the CDR3 gives the full variable domain: EAGVTQFPSHSVIEKGQTVTLRCDPISGHDNLYWYRRVMGKEIKFLLHFVKESKQDESGMPNNRFLAERTGGTYSTLKVQPAELEDSGVYFCASSQVRYPRGKQYFGPGTRLTVT.

The chain uses TRBV3-1 (or the pseudogene TRBV3-2) and TRBJ2-3; 7 nucleotides align to TRBD1. CDR1 is LGHDT, CDR2 YNNKEL, per germline (reference sequence). Unmatched junction bases numbered 12, after V lost 4 bases and J lost 2 bases. The CDR3 has 17 amino acids. DNA for the CDR3: TGTGCCAGCAGCCGACAAAGACAGGGCCAATACACAGATACGCAGTATTTT. This gives the protein CASSRQRQGQYTDTQYF.

The chain combines TRBV6-2 or TRBV6-3 with TRBJ2-5, with 8 bases identical to TRBD1. CDR1 is MNHEY and CDR2 is SVGEGT in the germline V gene. The CDR3 consists of 15 residues. The V segment lost 4 bases and the J segment 5 bases; nucleotides outside the gene matches: 9. The CDR3 DNA reads TGTGCCAGCAGTTTAGGACAGGGACGCTGGGAGACCCAGTACTTC. Its translation: CASSLGQGRWETQYF.

This rearrangement joins TRBV3-1 (or the pseudogene TRBV3-2) to TRBJ1-2; D might be TRBD1 (6 bases). V shed 8 bases and J shed 7 bases, with 11 bases lying between them. Germline CDR1 reads LGHDT; CDR2 reads YNNKEL (reference sequence). The CDR3 has 11 amino acids. CDR3 sequence (DNA): TGTGCCAGCTCGAGGGGGGGTGGCTACACCTTC. This gives the protein CASSRGGGYTF.

This rearrangement joins TRBV25-1 to TRBJ1-2; weak D call: TRBD1 (6 bases). CDR1 is MGHDK, CDR2 SYGVNS, per germline. The ends were cut back, 5 bases at V and 8 bases at J, with 15 bases in the middle. CDR3 size: 13 residues. The CDR3, as DNA: TGTGCCAGCAGTATCGGGGGGCCTGGGGGCTACACCTTC. This gives the protein CASSIGGPGGYTF.

This sequence joins TRBV7-8 and TRBJ2-1; TRBD2 agrees at 8 bases. Germline assignment: CDR1 SGHVS and CDR2 FQNEAQ. The CDR3 loop spans 14 amino acids. V lost 7 bases to trimming and J lost 9 bases; unmatched junction nucleotides: 11. The CDR3 loop is CASTGTRHLGEQFF. In DNA form, the CDR3 reads TGTGCCAGCACCGGGACTAGGCACCTCGGTGAGCAGTTCTTC.

The chain links TRBV6-5 to TRBJ2-3; D tentatively reads TRBD1 or TRBD2 (6 bases each). Germline CDR1 reads MNHEY; CDR2 reads SVGAGI. This CDR3 has 13 residues. The V gene lost 8 bases and the J gene lost 3 bases, with 12 bases spanning the gap. This chain's CDR3 is CASRRGATDTQYF. The CDR3 DNA sequence: TGTGCCAGCCGGAGGGGGGCAACAGATACGCAGTATTTT.

V gene TRBV7-9 combines with J gene TRBJ2-3; D is uncertain. V lost 0 bases, J lost 2 bases, and 12 bases lay in between. The germline V gene encodes CDR1 SEHNR and CDR2 FQNEAQ (reference sequence). This CDR3 comprises 16 residues. CDR3 nucleotides: TGTGCCAGCAGCTTAGCGTACCCGGTAATCACAGATACGCAGTATTTT. This encodes CASSLAYPVITDTQYF.

The chain is built from TRBV14 and TRBJ2-7; D not resolved. Germline V gene data show CDR1 as SGHDN and CDR2 as FVKESK. The CDR3 is 12 residues long. The V and J ends lost 4 bases and 6 bases respectively, with 10 bases between them. The CDR3 protein is CASSLPFPEQYF. CDR3 DNA: TGTGCCAGCAGCCTTCCGTTCCCCGAGCAGTACTTC.

The genes are TRBV12-3 or TRBV12-4 and TRBJ1-2, with 7 bases matching TRBD1. V was pared by 4 bases and J by 2 bases, with 1 base of the junction left unmatched. The CDR3 contains 13 residues. The chain's CDR3 is CASSSGQNYGYTF. The DNA of the CDR3 is TGTGCCAGCAGTTCGGGACAGAACTATGGCTACACCTTC.

The rearrangement links TRBV18 to TRBJ1-2, with TRBD1 matching 8 bases. Germline trimming cut 3 bases from V and 4 bases from J; bases unmatched to any gene: 7. Germline values: CDR1 KGHSH, CDR2 LQKENI. The CDR3 covers 15 residues. The CDR3 sequence: CASSPRQGPPYGYTF. Written as DNA, the CDR3 is TGTGCCAGCTCACCTCGACAGGGGCCACCCTATGGCTACACCTTC.

The count of this clone is one. The V and J genes are TRBV5-1 and TRBJ2-7; 7 nucleotides agree with TRBD1. This CDR3 region has 14 residues. Trimming removed 0 bases from V and 3 bases from J; junction bases left unmatched: 3. Per the germline V gene, CDR1 is SGHRS and CDR2 is YFSETQ. CDR3 loop: CASSLGGGGYEQYF. The CDR3 DNA sequence: TGCGCCAGCAGCTTGGGAGGGGGCGGCTACGAGCAGTACTTC.

The chain couples TRBV11-2 to TRBJ2-7; 9 bases agree with TRBD2. The CDR3 has 14 amino acids. V dropped 5 bases and J dropped 2; count of bases not matched to a gene: 4. CDR1 SGHAT and CDR2 FQNNGV come from the germline V gene. The DNA for the CDR3 is TGTGCCAGCAGCGCCCTAGCGGGAACCTACGAGCAGTACTTC. Its protein product is CASSALAGTYEQYF. Drawing the rest from reference TRBV11-2 and TRBJ2-7, the complete variable domain is EAGVAQSPRYKIIEKRQSVAFWCNPISGHATLYWYQQILGQGPKLLIQFQNNGVVDDSQLPKDRFSAERLKGVDSTLKIQPAKLEDSAVYLCASSALAGTYEQYFGPGTRLTVT.

V usage is TRBV15 and J usage is TRBJ1-5; no clear D. From germline, CDR1 is LNHNV and CDR2 YYDKDF (reference sequence). The CDR3 loop spans 14 amino acids. V dropped 0 bases and J dropped 2 bases, with 5 bases sitting between them. CDR3 amino acids: CATSREVGNQPQHF. The CDR3 coding sequence is TGTGCCACCAGCAGAGAGGTCGGCAATCAGCCCCAGCATTTT.

This rearrangement joins TRBV19 to TRBJ1-2; D is uncertain. The V gene's germline CDR1 is LNHDA and CDR2 SQIVND (reference sequence). Trimming pared 5 bases from V and 8 bases from J, leaving 21 bases between. The CDR3 has 15 amino acids. The CDR3 nucleotides read TGTGCCAGTAGTGATCGACCGGGCCCCTCGCGGGGCTACACCTTC. Its translation: CASSDRPGPSRGYTF.

V usage is TRBV4-1 and J usage is TRBJ1-5; no reliable D call. This CDR3 has 16 residues. With 1 base removed from V and 2 bases from J, the gap between germline ends came to 12 bases. Germline lookup yields CDR1 MGHRA and CDR2 YSYEKL. The CDR3 bases are TGCGCCAGCAGCCAAGGACTCCTCCGGGGCAATCAGCCCCAGCATTTT. This translates into CASSQGLLRGNQPQHF.

The rearrangement uses TRBV19 and TRBJ1-2; no firm D call. The V gene's germline CDR1 is LNHDA and CDR2 SQIVND (reference sequence). The CDR3 contains 11 residues. V lost 2 bases, J lost 2 bases, and 0 bases lay in between. This chain's CDR3 is CASSINYGYTF. CDR3 coding DNA: TGTGCCAGTAGTATAAACTATGGCTACACCTTC. Supplemented by reference TRBV19 and TRBJ1-2, the full variable domain reads DGGITQSPKYLFRKEGQNVTLSCEQNLNHDAMYWYRQDPGQGLRLIYYSQIVNDFQKGDIAEGYSVSREKKESFPLTVTSAQKNPTAFYLCASSINYGYTFGSGTRLTVV.

This clone occurred a few times. The CDR3, as DNA: TGTGCCAGCAGCCCCCGACAGGGACCCACCCTCCACTTT. This encodes CASSPRQGPTLHF. The gene calls are TRBV7-2 and TRBJ1-6; 7 bases fit TRBD1. Trimming took 5 bases from V and 14 from J; bases not matched to a gene: 9. The CDR3 sequence is 13 residues long. Germline values: CDR1 SGHTA, CDR2 FQGNSA.